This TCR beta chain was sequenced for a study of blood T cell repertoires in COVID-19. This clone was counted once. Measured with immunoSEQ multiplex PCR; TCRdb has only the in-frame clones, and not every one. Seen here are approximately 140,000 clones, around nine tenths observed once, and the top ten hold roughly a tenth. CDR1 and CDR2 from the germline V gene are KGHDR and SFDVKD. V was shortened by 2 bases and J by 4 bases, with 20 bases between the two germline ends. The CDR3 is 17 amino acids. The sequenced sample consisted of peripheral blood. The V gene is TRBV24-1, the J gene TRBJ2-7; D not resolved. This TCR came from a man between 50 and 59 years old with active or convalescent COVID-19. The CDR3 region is CATSDSVPHSVWYEQYF. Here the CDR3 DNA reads TGTGCCACCAGTGATTCGGTACCACACAGTGTGTGGTACGAGCAGTACTTC.